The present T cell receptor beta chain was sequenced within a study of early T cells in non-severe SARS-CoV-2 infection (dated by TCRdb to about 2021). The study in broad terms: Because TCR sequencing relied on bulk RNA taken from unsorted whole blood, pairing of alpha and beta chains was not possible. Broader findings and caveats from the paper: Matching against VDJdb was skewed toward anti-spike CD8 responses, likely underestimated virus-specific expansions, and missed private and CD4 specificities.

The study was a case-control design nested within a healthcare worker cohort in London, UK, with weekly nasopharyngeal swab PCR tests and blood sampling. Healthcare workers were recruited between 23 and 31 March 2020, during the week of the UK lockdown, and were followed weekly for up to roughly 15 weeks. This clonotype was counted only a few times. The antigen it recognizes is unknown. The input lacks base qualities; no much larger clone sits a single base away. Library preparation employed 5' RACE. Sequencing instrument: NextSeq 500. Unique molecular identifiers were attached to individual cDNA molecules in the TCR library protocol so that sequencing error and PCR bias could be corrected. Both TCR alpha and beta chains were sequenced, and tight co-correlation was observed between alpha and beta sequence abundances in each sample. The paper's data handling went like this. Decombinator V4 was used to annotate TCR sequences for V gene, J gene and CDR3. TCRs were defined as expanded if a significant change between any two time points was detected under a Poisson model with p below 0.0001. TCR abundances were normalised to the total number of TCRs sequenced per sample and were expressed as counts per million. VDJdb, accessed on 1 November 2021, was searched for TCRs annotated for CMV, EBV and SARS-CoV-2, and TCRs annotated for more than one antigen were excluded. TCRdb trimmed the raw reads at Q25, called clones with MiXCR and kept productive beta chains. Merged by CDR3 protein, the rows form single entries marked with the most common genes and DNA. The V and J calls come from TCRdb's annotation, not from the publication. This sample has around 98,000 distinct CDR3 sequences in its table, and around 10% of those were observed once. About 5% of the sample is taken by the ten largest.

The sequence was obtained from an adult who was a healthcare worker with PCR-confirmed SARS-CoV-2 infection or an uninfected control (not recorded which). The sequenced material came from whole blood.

At the DNA level, the sequence is TGTGCCAGCAGTCACCCTAGCACAGATACGCAGTATTTT. Its translation reads: CASSHPSTDTQYF. The chain joins TRBV6-1 to TRBJ2-3; the D gene identity is not certain. Based on the germline V gene, the CDR1 and CDR2 sequences are MNHNS and SASEGT. The CDR3, cysteine through phenylalanine, is 13 amino acids long. Just the 39-base CDR3 DNA is kept, in frame starting at base 1. The junction shows trimming of 5 bases on V and 0 bases on J, plus 6 bases between the germline ends.